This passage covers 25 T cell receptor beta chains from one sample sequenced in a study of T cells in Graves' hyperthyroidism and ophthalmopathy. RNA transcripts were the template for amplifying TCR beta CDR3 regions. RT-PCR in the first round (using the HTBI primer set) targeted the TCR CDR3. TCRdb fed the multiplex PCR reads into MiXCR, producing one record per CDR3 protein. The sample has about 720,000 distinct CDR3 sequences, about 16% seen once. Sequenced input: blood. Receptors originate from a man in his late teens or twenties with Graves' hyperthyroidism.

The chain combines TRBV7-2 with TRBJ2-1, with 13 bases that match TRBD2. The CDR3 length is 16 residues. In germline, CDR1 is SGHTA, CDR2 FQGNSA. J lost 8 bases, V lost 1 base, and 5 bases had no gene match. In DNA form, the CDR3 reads TGTGCCAGCAGCTTAGTGGGGACTAGCGGGACCGATGAGCAGTTCTTC. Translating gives CASSLVGTSGTDEQFF. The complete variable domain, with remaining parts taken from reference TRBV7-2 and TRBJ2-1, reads GAGVSQSPSNKVTEKGKDVELRCDPISGHTALYWYRQSLGQGLEFLIYFQGNSAPDKSGLPSDRFSAERTGGSVSTLTIQRTQQEDSAVYLCASSLVGTSGTDEQFFGPGTRLTVL.

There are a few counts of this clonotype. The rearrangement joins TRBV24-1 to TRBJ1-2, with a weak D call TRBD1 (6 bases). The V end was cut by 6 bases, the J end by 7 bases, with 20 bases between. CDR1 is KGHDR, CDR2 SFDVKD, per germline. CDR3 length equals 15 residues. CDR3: CATSSTGNPESGYTF. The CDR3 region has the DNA TGTGCCACCAGTTCCACAGGGAACCCCGAGTCTGGCTACACCTTC.

The CDR3, as DNA: TGTGCCAGTGCAGGGGGTAAGTCTCCAGGGAATGAGCAGTTCTTC. Amino acid sequence: CASAGGKSPGNEQFF. J is TRBJ2-1 and V is TRBV19; 7 nucleotides match TRBD1. The CDR3 loop spans 15 amino acids. Germline loops: CDR1 LNHDA, CDR2 SQIVND (reference sequence). J gave up 7 bases and V 8 bases, and 14 bases lay outside the gene matches.

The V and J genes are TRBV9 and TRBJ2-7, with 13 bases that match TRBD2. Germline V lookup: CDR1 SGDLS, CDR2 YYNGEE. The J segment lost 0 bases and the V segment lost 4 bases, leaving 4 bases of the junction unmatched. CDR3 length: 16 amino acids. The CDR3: CASSPGTSGASYEQYF. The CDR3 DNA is TGTGCCAGCAGCCCTGGGACTAGCGGGGCCTCCTACGAGCAGTACTTC.

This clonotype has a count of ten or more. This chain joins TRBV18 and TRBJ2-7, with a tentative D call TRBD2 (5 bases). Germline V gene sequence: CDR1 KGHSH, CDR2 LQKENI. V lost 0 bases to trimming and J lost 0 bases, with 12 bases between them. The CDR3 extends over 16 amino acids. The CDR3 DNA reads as TGTGCCAGCTCACCACCAGGAGCGGAGCACTCCTACGAGCAGTACTTC. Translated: CASSPPGAEHSYEQYF.

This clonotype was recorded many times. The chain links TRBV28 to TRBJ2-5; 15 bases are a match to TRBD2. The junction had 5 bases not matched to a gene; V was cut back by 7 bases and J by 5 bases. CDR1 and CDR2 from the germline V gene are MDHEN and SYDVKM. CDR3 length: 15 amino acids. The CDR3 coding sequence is TGTGCCAGCACCTCTGGACTAGCGGGGGGGGAGACCCAGTACTTC. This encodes CASTSGLAGGETQYF.

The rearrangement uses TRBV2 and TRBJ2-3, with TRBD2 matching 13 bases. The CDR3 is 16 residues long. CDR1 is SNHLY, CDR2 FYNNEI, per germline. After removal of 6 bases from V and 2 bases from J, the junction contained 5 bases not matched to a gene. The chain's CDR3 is CASRGGLAGFTDTQYF. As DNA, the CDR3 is TGTGCCAGCAGGGGGGGACTAGCGGGGTTCACAGATACGCAGTATTTT.

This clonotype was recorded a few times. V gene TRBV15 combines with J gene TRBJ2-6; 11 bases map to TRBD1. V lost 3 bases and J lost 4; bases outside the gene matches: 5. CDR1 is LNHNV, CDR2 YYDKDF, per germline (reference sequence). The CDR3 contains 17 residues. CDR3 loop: CATSRDGQGAGANVLTF. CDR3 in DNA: TGTGCCACCAGCAGGGACGGACAGGGGGCCGGGGCCAACGTCCTGACTTTC. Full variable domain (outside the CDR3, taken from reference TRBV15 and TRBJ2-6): DAMVIQNPRYQVTQFGKPVTLSCSQTLNHNVMYWYQQKSSQAPKLLFHYYDKDFNNEADTPDNFQSRRPNTSFCFLDIRSPGLGDTAMYLCATSRDGQGAGANVLTFGAGSRLTVL.

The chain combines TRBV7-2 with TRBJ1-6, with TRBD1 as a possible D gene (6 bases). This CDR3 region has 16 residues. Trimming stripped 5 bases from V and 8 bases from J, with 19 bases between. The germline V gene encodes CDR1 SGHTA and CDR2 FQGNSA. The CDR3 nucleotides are TGTGCCAGCAGCCCCACCCTACAGGGAGGGGATTCACCCCTCCACTTT. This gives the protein CASSPTLQGGDSPLHF.

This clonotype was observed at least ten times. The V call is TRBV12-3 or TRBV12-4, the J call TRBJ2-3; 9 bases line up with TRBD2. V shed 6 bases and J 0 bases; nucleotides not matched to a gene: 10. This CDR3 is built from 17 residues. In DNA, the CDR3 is TGTGCCAGCAGACCCCTAAGCGGGAGGTTAAGCACAGATACGCAGTATTTT. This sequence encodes CASRPLSGRLSTDTQYF.

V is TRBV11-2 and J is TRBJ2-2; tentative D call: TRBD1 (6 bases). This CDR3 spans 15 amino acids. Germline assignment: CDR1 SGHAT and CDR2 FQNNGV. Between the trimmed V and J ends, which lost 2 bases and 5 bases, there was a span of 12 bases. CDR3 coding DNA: TGTGCCAGCAGCTTACTTCCGCAGGGGACCGGGGAGCTGTTTTTT. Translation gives CASSLLPQGTGELFF.

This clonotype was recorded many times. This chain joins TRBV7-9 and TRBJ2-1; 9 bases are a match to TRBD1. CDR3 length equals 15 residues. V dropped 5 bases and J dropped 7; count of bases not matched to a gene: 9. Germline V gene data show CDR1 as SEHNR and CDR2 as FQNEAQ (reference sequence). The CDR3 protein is CASSQGQGDGNEQFF. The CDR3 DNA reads TGTGCCAGCAGCCAGGGACAGGGTGACGGGAATGAGCAGTTCTTC.

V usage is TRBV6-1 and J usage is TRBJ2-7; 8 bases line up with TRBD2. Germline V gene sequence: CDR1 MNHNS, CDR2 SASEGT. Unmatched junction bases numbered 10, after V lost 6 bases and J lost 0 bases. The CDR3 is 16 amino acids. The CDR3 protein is CASRHTSGRSSYEQYF. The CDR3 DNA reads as TGTGCCAGCAGGCATACTAGCGGCCGCAGCTCCTACGAGCAGTACTTC.

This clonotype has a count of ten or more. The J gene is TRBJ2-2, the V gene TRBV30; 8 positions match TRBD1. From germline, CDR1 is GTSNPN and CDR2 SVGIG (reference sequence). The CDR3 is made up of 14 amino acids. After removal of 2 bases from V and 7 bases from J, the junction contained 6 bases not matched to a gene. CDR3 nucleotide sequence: TGTGCCTGGAGTTTCAGGGGGCTTGGCGGGGAGCTGTTTTTT. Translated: CAWSFRGLGGELFF.

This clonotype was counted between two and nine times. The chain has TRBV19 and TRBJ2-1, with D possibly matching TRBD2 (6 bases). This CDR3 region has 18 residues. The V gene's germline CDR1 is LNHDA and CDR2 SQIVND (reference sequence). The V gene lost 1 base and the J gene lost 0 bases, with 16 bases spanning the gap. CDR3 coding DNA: TGTGCCAGTAGTATAGGTCCGAGAGGAGGGAGCTCCTACAATGAGCAGTTCTTC. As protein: CASSIGPRGGSSYNEQFF.

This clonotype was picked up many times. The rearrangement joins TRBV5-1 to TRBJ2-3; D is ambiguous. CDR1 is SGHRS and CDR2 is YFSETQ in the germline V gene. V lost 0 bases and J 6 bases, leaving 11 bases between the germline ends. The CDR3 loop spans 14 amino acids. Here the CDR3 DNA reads TGCGCCAGCAGCTTGGTTCAGGCCTCGGATACGCAGTATTTT. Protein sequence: CASSLVQASDTQYF.

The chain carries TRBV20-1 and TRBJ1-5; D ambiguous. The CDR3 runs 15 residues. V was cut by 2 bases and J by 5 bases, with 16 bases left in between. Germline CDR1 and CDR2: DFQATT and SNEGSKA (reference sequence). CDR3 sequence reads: CSARNPRSRHQPQHF. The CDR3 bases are TGCAGTGCTAGAAATCCCCGTTCCCGGCATCAGCCCCAGCATTTT.

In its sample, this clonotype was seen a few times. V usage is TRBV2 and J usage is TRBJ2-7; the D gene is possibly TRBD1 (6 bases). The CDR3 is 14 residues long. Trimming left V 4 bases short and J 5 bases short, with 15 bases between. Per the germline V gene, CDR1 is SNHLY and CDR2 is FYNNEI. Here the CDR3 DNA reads TGTGCCAGCAGTGGAAGGCAGGGGATCGACGAGCAGTACTTC. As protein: CASSGRQGIDEQYF.

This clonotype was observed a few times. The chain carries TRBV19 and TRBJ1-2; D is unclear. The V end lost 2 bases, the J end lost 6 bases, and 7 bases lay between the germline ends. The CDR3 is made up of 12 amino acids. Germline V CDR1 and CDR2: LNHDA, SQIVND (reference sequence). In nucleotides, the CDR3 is TGTGCCAGTAGTATAAATTGGGATGGCTACACCTTC. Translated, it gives CASSINWDGYTF.

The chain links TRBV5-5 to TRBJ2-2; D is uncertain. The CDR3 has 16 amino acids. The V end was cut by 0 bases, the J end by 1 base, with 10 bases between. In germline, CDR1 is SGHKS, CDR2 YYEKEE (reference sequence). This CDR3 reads CASSLALFWNTGELFF. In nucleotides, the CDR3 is TGTGCCAGCAGCTTGGCGCTCTTTTGGAACACCGGGGAGCTGTTTTTT.

Here the CDR3 DNA reads TGTGCCAGCAGCCCTACAGGGGGCGGGGGGAACACTGAAGCTTTCTTT. It encodes CASSPTGGGGNTEAFF. This chain connects TRBV11-3 to TRBJ1-1; 9 bases fit TRBD1. This CDR3 is built from 16 residues. Germline trimming cut 5 bases from V and 1 base from J; bases unmatched to any gene: 8. Germline V gene data show CDR1 as SGHNT and CDR2 as YENEEA.

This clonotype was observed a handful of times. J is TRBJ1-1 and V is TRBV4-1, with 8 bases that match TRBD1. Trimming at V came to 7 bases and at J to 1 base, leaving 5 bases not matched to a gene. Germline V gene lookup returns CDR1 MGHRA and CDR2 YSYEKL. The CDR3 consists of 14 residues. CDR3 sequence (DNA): TGCGCCAGCACTTACAGGGGGGCGAACACTGAAGCTTTCTTT. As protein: CASTYRGANTEAFF.

CDR3 region: CASSAATGGARSPLHF. The CDR3 region has the DNA TGTGCCAGCAGCGCCGCGACAGGGGGCGCAAGATCACCCCTCCACTTT. The rearrangement links TRBV5-6 to TRBJ1-6, with TRBD1 matching 10 bases. Germline trimming cut 4 bases from V and 10 bases from J; bases unmatched to any gene: 11. CDR3 length equals 16 residues. The germline V gene encodes CDR1 SGHDT and CDR2 YYEEEE.

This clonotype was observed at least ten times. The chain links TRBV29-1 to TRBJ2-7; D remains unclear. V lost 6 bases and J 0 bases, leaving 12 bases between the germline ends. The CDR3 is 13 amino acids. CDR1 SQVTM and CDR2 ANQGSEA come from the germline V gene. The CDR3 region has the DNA TGCAGCGTAGGTCTTATAAGCTCCTACGAGCAGTACTTC. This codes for CSVGLISSYEQYF.

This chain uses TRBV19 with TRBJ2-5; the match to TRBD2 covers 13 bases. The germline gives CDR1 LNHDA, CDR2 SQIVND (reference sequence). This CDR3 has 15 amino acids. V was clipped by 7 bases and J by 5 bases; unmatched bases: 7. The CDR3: CASMELAGGGETQYF. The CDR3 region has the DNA TGTGCCAGTATGGAACTAGCGGGAGGGGGCGAGACCCAGTACTTC.